This T cell receptor (beta chain) appears in the sequencing data of a study of T cells in Graves' hyperthyroidism and ophthalmopathy. Overall study: Blood was drawn when the patient was first diagnosed and still untreated. Findings and caveats of the study: Most thyroid clonotypes with frequency above 0.001 were detected in blood.

This clonotype was counted between two and nine times. Its specificity is not known. Amplification targeted TCR beta CDR3 regions from RNA transcripts. HTBI primers were the set used in a first-round RT-PCR of the TCR CDR3. TCRdb reanalysed the multiplex PCR reads using MiXCR and keeps one entry per CDR3 protein. Counted here are approximately 600,000 distinct CDR3 sequences, around 20% occurring once; the ten biggest clones make up roughly a third. This CDR3 comprises 16 residues. From germline, CDR1 is LGHNA and CDR2 YNFKEQ. The J segment lost 0 bases and the V segment lost 1 base, leaving 3 bases of the junction unmatched.

This rearrangement joins TRBV4-2 to TRBJ2-7; 10 bases are shared with TRBD2. Sequences were obtained from blood. The TCR originated in a young man with Graves' ophthalmopathy. This CDR3 reads CASSQGTSGLSYEQYF. DNA of the CDR3: TGTGCCAGCAGCCAAGGGACTAGCGGACTCTCCTACGAGCAGTACTTC.